The rows below give T cell receptor beta chains drawn from one sample of a study of TIL therapy for anti-PD-1-resistant metastatic lung cancer. Only in-frame clones appear in the TCRdb table, and some are missing; sequencing was by immunoSEQ multiplex PCR. The repertoire includes about 50,000 clones, roughly 70% of them detected once, and around 5.9% sits in the top ten. Source: tumor tissue, taken at baseline. Receptor source: a person between 30 and 80 years old with non-small cell lung cancer. Both conserved end residues are part of each CDR3. Size values are once, few and many counts, or a class for expanded clones, and some rows have none.

clone size: NA
V gene: TRBV11-3
J gene: TRBJ1-2
CDR3 protein: CASSESGTRVHGYTF

clone size: few
V gene: TRBV7-8
J gene: TRBJ1-1
CDR3 protein: CASSSSGAAGATAFF

clone size: NA
V gene: TRBV14
J gene: TRBJ2-7
CDR3 protein: CASSQEVRDSYEQYF

clone size: NA
V gene: TRBV10-2
J gene: TRBJ2-3
CDR3 protein: CASSERGRTDTQYF

clone size: NA
V gene: TRBV5-4
J gene: TRBJ2-5
CDR3 protein: CASSSGGTSGIPAYF

clone size: NA
V gene: TRBV30
J gene: TRBJ2-7
CDR3 protein: CAWDPWGASGHEQYF

clone size: NA
V gene: TRBV6-1
J gene: TRBJ1-2
CDR3 protein: CASSEPTGSDLFYGYTF

clone size: NA
V gene: TRBV5-6
J gene: TRBJ2-1
CDR3 protein: CASSLDYLNEQFF

clone size: few
V gene: TRBV28
J gene: TRBJ1-1
CDR3 protein: CASRLDTEAFF

clone size: once
V gene: TRBV16
J gene: TRBJ2-5
CDR3 protein: CASSQRNVIQETQYF

clone size: NA
V gene: TRBV28
J gene: TRBJ1-5
CDR3 protein: CASSRRRQPQHF

clone size: few
V gene: TRBV19
J gene: TRBJ2-7
CDR3 protein: CASSNLAELYEQYF

clone size: NA
V gene: TRBV10-2
J gene: TRBJ1-3
CDR3 protein: CASSDNSGNTIYF

clone size: few
V gene: TRBV2
J gene: TRBJ1-5
CDR3 protein: CASKEGLQGSNQPQHF

clone size: few
V gene: TRBV7-8
J gene: TRBJ2-7
CDR3 protein: CASSDSLSYEQYF

clone size: few
V gene: TRBV9
J gene: TRBJ2-5
CDR3 protein: CASTREAGGQETQYF

clone size: NA
V gene: TRBV5-6
J gene: TRBJ1-6
CDR3 protein: CASSVLKLGRDSPLHF

clone size: NA
V gene: TRBV7-6
J gene: TRBJ2-2
CDR3 protein: CASSPGLAGGIDGELFF

clone size: NA
V gene: TRBV30
J gene: TRBJ2-7
CDR3 protein: CAWSAGWRRLFSYEQYF

clone size: NA
V gene: TRBV19
J gene: TRBJ2-1
CDR3 protein: CASNAGLVSDEQFF

clone size: few
V gene: TRBV9
J gene: TRBJ2-2
CDR3 protein: CASSVIQENTGELFF

clone size: NA
V gene: TRBV7-3
J gene: TRBJ2-2
CDR3 protein: CASSVNRVTGELFF

clone size: NA
V gene: TRBV5-6
J gene: TRBJ2-3
CDR3 protein: CASSGSDTQYF

clone size: NA
V gene: TRBV7-9
J gene: TRBJ2-7
CDR3 protein: CASSLKLGNYEQYF

clone size: few
V gene: TRBV6-5
J gene: TRBJ1-6
CDR3 protein: CASSTDRGRSPLHF

clone size: NA
V gene: TRBV7-9
J gene: TRBJ2-7
CDR3 protein: CASSSGLVWEQYF

clone size: NA
V gene: TRBV5-1
J gene: TRBJ1-4
CDR3 protein: CASSLTGGNEKLFF

clone size: NA
V gene: TRBV5-4
J gene: TRBJ2-1
CDR3 protein: CASSLARVYNEQFF

clone size: NA
V gene: TRBV28
J gene: TRBJ1-2
CDR3 protein: CASTPPRMRVPYGYTF

clone size: NA
V gene: TRBV11-3
J gene: TRBJ2-3
CDR3 protein: CASSSGTRGADTQYF

clone size: few
V gene: TRBV6-5
J gene: TRBJ2-7
CDR3 protein: CASSYRGRVWEQYF

clone size: NA
V gene: TRBV15
J gene: TRBJ2-1
CDR3 protein: CATSRDFWARSSYNEQFF

clone size: NA
V gene: TRBV6-4
J gene: TRBJ2-3
CDR3 protein: CASSVPQGQGEVDTQYF

clone size: few
V gene: TRBV10-3
J gene: TRBJ1-5
CDR3 protein: CAISEGNNQPQHF

clone size: NA
V gene: TRBV30
J gene: TRBJ2-7
CDR3 protein: CAWTVGTGSFEQYF

clone size: few
V gene: TRBV18
J gene: TRBJ1-1
CDR3 protein: CASSPFRDRWNTEAFF

clone size: NA
V gene: TRBV19
J gene: TRBJ2-2
CDR3 protein: CASSIEAGRYGELFF

clone size: once
V gene: TRBV15
J gene: TRBJ2-3
CDR3 protein: CATSILAGDTQYF

clone size: NA
V gene: TRBV7-2
J gene: TRBJ2-1
CDR3 protein: CASSPGLAGAEQFF

clone size: NA
V gene: TRBV6-1
J gene: TRBJ2-7
CDR3 protein: CASSGTGGSYEQYF

clone size: NA
V gene: TRBV5-6
J gene: TRBJ2-5
CDR3 protein: CASRPPGQGGETQYF

clone size: NA
V gene: TRBV7-2
J gene: TRBJ1-1
CDR3 protein: CASSLGGGAEAFF

clone size: NA
V gene: TRBV5-6
J gene: TRBJ2-7
CDR3 protein: CASSLDAGKVGEQYF

clone size: NA
V gene: TRBV29-1
J gene: TRBJ1-4
CDR3 protein: CSANDEKLFF

clone size: few
V gene: TRBV2
J gene: TRBJ1-5
CDR3 protein: CASRGLLGGMSNQPQHF

clone size: NA
V gene: TRBV25-1
J gene: TRBJ2-6
CDR3 protein: CASNRGSGANVLTF

clone size: NA
V gene: TRBV28
J gene: TRBJ2-5
CDR3 protein: CASNSGGKTQYF

clone size: NA
V gene: TRBV6-5
J gene: TRBJ2-5
CDR3 protein: CASSGGAVRETQYF

clone size: NA
V gene: TRBV5-1
J gene: TRBJ1-2
CDR3 protein: CASSLGPPFGGYTF

clone size: NA
V gene: TRBV6-5
J gene: TRBJ1-2
CDR3 protein: CASSYDDRGSYGYTF

clone size: NA
V gene: TRBV9
J gene: TRBJ2-2
CDR3 protein: CASSVGDSGELFF

clone size: NA
V gene: TRBV6-1
J gene: TRBJ2-7
CDR3 protein: CASNSRDVYSYEQYF

clone size: NA
V gene: TRBV28
J gene: TRBJ1-1
CDR3 protein: CASSSGGTAFF

clone size: NA
V gene: TRBV10-3
J gene: TRBJ2-7
CDR3 protein: CAISVRGGLAGGEQYF

clone size: NA
V gene: TRBV28
J gene: TRBJ2-2
CDR3 protein: CASTTVWHGELFF